This TCR beta chain appears in the sequencing data of a study of T cell clones after liver transplantation. Across the whole study: TCRbeta sequencing after a pre-transplant mixed lymphocyte reaction identified graft-donor-reactive clones, later tracked in post-transplant blood. Draws occurred before transplant, before withdrawal, and after complete or failed withdrawal.

The CDR3 runs 17 residues. The junction had 16 bases not matched to a gene; V was cut back by 3 bases and J by 6 bases. CDR1 and CDR2 from the germline V gene are SGDLS and YYNGEE. Measured with immunoSEQ multiplex PCR; TCRdb has only the in-frame clones, and not every one. The table includes about 78,000 clones, 75% to 90% detected once. V and J are TRBV9 and TRBJ2-3, with 7 bases aligning to TRBD1. The source of this sequence is a human donor who received a liver transplant. The sequences come from CD4+ T cells from blood, collected before liver transplant. CDR3 sequence: CASSGRDRVQSGDTQYF. Written as DNA, the CDR3 is TGTGCCAGCAGCGGCCGGGACAGAGTACAGTCCGGGGATACGCAGTATTTT.